This T cell receptor (beta chain) was observed in a study of T cell clonality in common variable immunodeficiency. Many counts were recorded for this clone. The read is 3 residues too short to cover the CDR3 end, so that end is filled in from the germline J gene. The germline V gene encodes CDR1 GTSNPN and CDR2 SVGIG (reference sequence). Trimming removed 4 bases at V and 1 base at J, with 11 bases between. This CDR3 is built from 13 residues. The data were produced by immunoSEQ multiplex PCR, yet TCRdb's version contains in-frame clones alone and is incomplete. Singletons are absent from the sample, which has under 50,000 clones.

V gene TRBV30 combines with J gene TRBJ2-7; tentative D call: TRBD1 (7 bases). The origin of this receptor is a person aged 18-70 years in good health. Sequencing was carried out using peripheral blood mononuclear cells. CDR3 DNA (partial): TGTGCCTGGATCCCAGGGGGGTCCTACGAG. This encodes CAWIPGGSYE. The whole CDR3 region reads CAWIPGGSYEQYF.